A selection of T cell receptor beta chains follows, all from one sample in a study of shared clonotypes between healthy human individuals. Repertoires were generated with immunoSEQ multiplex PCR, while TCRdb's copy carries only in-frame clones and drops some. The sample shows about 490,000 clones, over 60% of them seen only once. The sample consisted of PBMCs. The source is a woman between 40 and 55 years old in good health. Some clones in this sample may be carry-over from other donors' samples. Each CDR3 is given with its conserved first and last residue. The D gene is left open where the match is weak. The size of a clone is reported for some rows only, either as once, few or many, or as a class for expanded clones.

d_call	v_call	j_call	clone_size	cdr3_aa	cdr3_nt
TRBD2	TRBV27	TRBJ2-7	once	CASSLAGGPYEQYF	TGTGCCAGCAGTCTAGCGGGAGGGCCCTACGAGCAGTACTTC
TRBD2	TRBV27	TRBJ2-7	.	CASSRLAGEYEQYF	TGTGCCAGCAGCAGACTAGCGGGAGAGTACGAGCAGTACTTC
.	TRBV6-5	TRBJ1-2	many	CATSTGQNYGYTF	TGTGCCACCTCGACAGGACAAAACTATGGCTACACCTTC
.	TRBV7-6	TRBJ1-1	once	CASSLANGHGSSEAFF	TGTGCCAGCAGCTTAGCCAACGGACATGGCTCGTCTGAAGCTTTCTTT
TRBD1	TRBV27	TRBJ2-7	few	CASRSLRTGVLYEQYF	TGTGCCAGCAGATCCCTTCGGACAGGGGTACTCTACGAGCAGTACTTC
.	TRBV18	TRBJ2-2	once	CASSLGAPNTGELFF	TGTGCCAGCTCACTAGGTGCTCCGAACACCGGGGAGCTGTTTTTT
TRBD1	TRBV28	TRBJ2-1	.	CANQRTGGNEQFF	TGTGCCAACCAAAGGACAGGCGGCAATGAGCAGTTCTTC
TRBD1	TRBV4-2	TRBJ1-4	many	CASSQGQGQGFEKLFF	TGTGCCAGCAGCCAGGGCCAGGGACAGGGGTTTGAAAAACTGTTTTTT
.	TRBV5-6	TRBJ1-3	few	CASSSNRGGQFSGNTIYF	TGTGCCAGCAGCTCGAACCGCGGAGGACAGTTCTCTGGAAACACCATATATTTT
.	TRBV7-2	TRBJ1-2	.	CASSPGWVGRYGYTF	TGTGCCAGCAGCCCAGGCTGGGTAGGACGCTATGGCTACACCTTC
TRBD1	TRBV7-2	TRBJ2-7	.	CASSLASVGQGNYEQYF	TGTGCCAGCAGCTTAGCATCGGTGGGACAGGGTAACTACGAGCAGTACTTC
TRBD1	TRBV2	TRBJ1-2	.	CASSGDRASYGYTF	TGTGCCAGCAGTGGCGACAGGGCTTCCTATGGCTACACCTTC
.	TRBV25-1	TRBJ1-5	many	CASSGAQGFTQPQHF	TGTGCCAGCAGTGGGGCCCAGGGATTTACTCAGCCCCAGCATTTT
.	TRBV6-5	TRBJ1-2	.	CASSYSMGREGYGYTF	TGTGCCAGCAGTTACTCGATGGGACGGGAAGGGTATGGCTACACCTTC
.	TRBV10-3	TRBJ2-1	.	CAIRVLASSYNEQFF	TGTGCCATCAGGGTACTAGCAAGCTCCTACAATGAGCAGTTCTTC
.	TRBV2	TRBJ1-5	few	CASRKDNQPQHF	TGTGCCAGCAGAAAGGACAATCAGCCCCAGCATTTT
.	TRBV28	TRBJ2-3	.	CASSPPGGTDTQYF	TGTGCCAGCAGTCCCCCAGGAGGCACAGATACGCAGTATTTT
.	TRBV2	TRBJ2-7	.	CASSVGRTYEQYF	TGTGCCAGCAGTGTTGGACGGACCTACGAGCAGTACTTC
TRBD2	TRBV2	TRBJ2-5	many	CASRGWVAGSQETQYF	TGTGCCAGCAGAGGATGGGTAGCGGGATCCCAAGAGACCCAGTACTTC
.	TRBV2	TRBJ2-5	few	CASSRGTQETQYF	TGTGCCAGCAGCCGCGGGACCCAAGAGACCCAGTACTTC
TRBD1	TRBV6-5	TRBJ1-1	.	CASSPGQGAKAFF	TGTGCCAGCAGCCCGGGGCAGGGGGCGAAAGCTTTCTTT
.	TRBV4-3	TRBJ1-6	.	CASSQGLGSPLHF	TGCGCCAGCAGCCAAGGACTGGGTTCACCCCTCCACTTT
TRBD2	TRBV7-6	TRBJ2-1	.	CASSLPSGGNEQFF	TGTGCCAGCAGCTTGCCTAGCGGGGGCAATGAGCAGTTCTTC
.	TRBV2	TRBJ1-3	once	CATWGAEPSGNTIYF	TGTGCCACCTGGGGTGCGGAACCCTCTGGAAACACCATATATTTT
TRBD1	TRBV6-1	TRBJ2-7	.	CASSEGQGSNEQYF	TGTGCCAGCAGTGAAGGACAGGGCAGCAACGAGCAGTACTTC
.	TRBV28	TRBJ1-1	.	CASSLYPNTEAFF	TGTGCCAGCAGTTTATATCCGAACACTGAAGCTTTCTTT
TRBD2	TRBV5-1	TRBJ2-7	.	CASSLGGAGALEQYF	TGCGCCAGCAGCTTGGGCGGGGCGGGAGCGTTAGAGCAGTACTTC
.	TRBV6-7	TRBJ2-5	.	CASSYSRLAHGGGETQYF	TGTGCCAGCAGTTACTCCCGCCTAGCGCACGGAGGGGGCGAGACCCAGTACTTC
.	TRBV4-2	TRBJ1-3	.	CASSQVIGRDSGNTIYF	TGTGCCAGCAGCCAAGTCATAGGTAGAGACTCTGGAAACACCATATATTTT
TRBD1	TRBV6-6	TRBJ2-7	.	CASFGQGASEQYF	TGTGCCAGCTTCGGGCAGGGGGCGTCCGAGCAGTACTTC
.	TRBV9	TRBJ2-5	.	CASSPQGIQETQYF	TGTGCCAGCAGCCCTCAGGGCATCCAAGAGACCCAGTACTTC
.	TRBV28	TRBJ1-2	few	CASSSGLGGYTF	TGTGCCAGCAGTTCGGGACTCGGTGGCTACACCTTC
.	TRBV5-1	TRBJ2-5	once	CASSLVSGQETQYF	TGCGCCAGCAGCTTGGTTAGCGGCCAAGAGACCCAGTACTTC
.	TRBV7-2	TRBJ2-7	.	CASSLTLYRRTGLVEQYF	TGTGCCAGCAGCTTAACACTTTACAGGAGGACGGGTCTAGTCGAGCAGTACTTC
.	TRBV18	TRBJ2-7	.	CASSLSSYEQYF	TGTGCCAGCTCACTCAGCTCCTACGAGCAGTACTTC
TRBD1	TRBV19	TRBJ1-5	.	CASSRQGSGHQPQHF	TGTGCCAGTAGTAGACAGGGGTCGGGCCATCAGCCCCAGCATTTT
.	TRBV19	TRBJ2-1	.	CASSIGRDNEQFF	TGTGCCAGTAGTATAGGGAGGGACAATGAGCAGTTCTTC
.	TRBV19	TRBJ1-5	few	CASSRISQPQHF	TGTGCCAGTAGTAGAATCAGTCAGCCCCAGCATTTT
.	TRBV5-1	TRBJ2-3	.	CASSLERDTQYF	TGCGCCAGCAGCCTGGAAAGAGATACGCAGTATTTT
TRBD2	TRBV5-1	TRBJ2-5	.	CASSFGGEETQYF	TGCGCCAGCAGCTTTGGGGGGGAAGAGACCCAGTACTTC